This T cell receptor (beta chain) was recovered during a study of vaccination and CD4 T cells after COVID-19. Study results and limitations: Among reactive clones from convalescent patients, a median about 86% appeared only post-vaccination.

The CDR3 is 15 amino acids. Germline-derived CDR1 and CDR2 are SGHAT and FQDESV (reference sequence). Trimming stripped 1 base from V and 5 bases from J, with 13 bases between. Time point noted: late sampling 161 to 241 days after vaccination in a few convalescent patients. Treatment noted: roughly 10-day PBMC culture with coronavirus spike peptide pools or control peptides (ViraFEST assay). TCR sequencing followed the expansion of antigen-specific T cells with peptide pools in ViraFEST. The authors cultured two million PBMCs per well with 9.5 to 10 IU/ml IL-2 and approximately 10 ug/ml peptide pools. About this clonotype: What it binds is not known.

With the Oncomine TCR Beta short-read assay, DNA from cultured CD4+ T cells was sequenced. In this case, cultured CD4+ T cells provided the extracted genomic DNA. TCRdb itself ran the PCR reads through MiXCR, one entry per CDR3 protein. The repertoire holds around 15,000 distinct CDR3 sequences, with roughly 48% as singletons. The TCR was taken from a human donor who had recovered from COVID-19. The source material was CD4+ T cells from blood, cultured in vitro, sampled about 7 months after SARS-CoV-2 vaccination. The chain is built from TRBV11-1 and TRBJ2-3; D remains ambiguous. Here the CDR3 reads CASSLGSRLLDTQYF. CDR3 DNA sequence: TGTGCCAGCAGCTTAGGGTCCCGGTTACTAGATACGCAGTATTTT.